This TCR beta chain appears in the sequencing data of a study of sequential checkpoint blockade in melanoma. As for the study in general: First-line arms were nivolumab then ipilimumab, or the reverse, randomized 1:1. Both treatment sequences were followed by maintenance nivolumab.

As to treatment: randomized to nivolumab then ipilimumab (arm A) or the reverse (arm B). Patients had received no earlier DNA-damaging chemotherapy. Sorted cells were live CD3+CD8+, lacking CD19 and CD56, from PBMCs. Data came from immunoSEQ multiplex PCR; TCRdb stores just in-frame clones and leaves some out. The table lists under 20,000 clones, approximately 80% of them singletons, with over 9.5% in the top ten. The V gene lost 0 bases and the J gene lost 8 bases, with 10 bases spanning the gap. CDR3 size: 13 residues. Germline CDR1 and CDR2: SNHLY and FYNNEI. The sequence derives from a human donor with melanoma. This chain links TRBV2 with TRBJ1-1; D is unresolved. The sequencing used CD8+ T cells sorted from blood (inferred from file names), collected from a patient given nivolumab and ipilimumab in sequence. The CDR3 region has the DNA TGTGCCAGCAGTGAAGCAACCGGCAGGGAAGCTTTCTTT. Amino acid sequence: CASSEATGREAFF.